The present entry profiles one T cell receptor (beta chain) with its context. The antigen is unknown. This CDR3 is built from 12 residues. Germline assignment: CDR1 GTSNPN and CDR2 SVGIG (reference sequence). cDNA was made in eight separate reactions per sample. TCRdb reworked the 5' RACE reads into one entry per CDR3 protein, no DNA. The sample includes 440,000 or so distinct CDR3 sequences. This specimen comes from a study of monozygotic twins with inflammatory bowel disease. Overall study findings and caveats: Versus healthy twins, IBD patients showed fewer clonotypes shared with others, especially with disease activity.

V usage is TRBV30 and J usage is TRBJ1-2; TCRdb's D call of TRBD1 is untestable without DNA. Sequencing input: blood. The TCR comes from a human donor with ulcerative colitis or Crohn's disease, or a healthy co-twin of an affected twin (not recorded which). CDR3 region: CAWTRGYRGYTF.